This T cell receptor (beta chain) was captured by sequencing in a study of blood T cell repertoires in COVID-19. Whole-study context: Material from acute and convalescent COVID-19 was sourced from the United States, Italy and Spain. PBMCs, B-cell-depleted T cells, or T cells provided the cDNA or gDNA that made up the material.

V was trimmed by 11 bases and J by 0 bases, leaving 11 bases between them. The germline CDR1 and CDR2 sequences are SEHNR and FQNEAQ (reference sequence). The CDR3 consists of 13 residues. Authors' methods: Estimates of nucleated cell counts were drawn from the amplification of reference gene primers. Libraries were prepared by immunoSEQ multiplex PCR; TCRdb keeps only in-frame clonotypes and omits some of them. That table is the source of V, J and clone size, and D and trimming were worked out from the DNA. The sample carries approximately 350,000 clones, 80% to 90% recorded once. This TCR came from a man aged 30 to 45 with active or convalescent COVID-19. This rearrangement joins TRBV7-9 to TRBJ2-1; D unclear. Sequencing was done on a sample of peripheral blood. As DNA, the CDR3 is TGTGCCCCTAGAGAGAGCTCCTACAATGAGCAGTTCTTC. Translated: CAPRESSYNEQFF.